Listed below are T cell receptor beta chains from one sample, sequenced in a study of shared clonotypes between healthy human individuals. The protocol was immunoSEQ multiplex PCR, while the TCRdb copy is restricted to in-frame clones and leaves out a portion. The data show 900,000 to 1,200,000 clones, 75% to 85% seen once. Sequences were obtained from memory CD4+ T cells from PBMCs. All receptors derive from a young man in good health. Some clones in this sample may be carry-over from other donors' samples. Each CDR3 is given with its conserved first and last residue. D genes are given only for firm matches. A clone size is listed for some rows: how often the clone was seen (once, few, many), or a class if it is expanded.

13	-	-	TRBV30	TRBJ1-2	TGTGCCTGGAGTGTACGGGGCATTGGTGGCTACACCTTC	CAWSVRGIGGYTF
15	-	TRBD2	TRBV28	TRBJ2-3	TGTGCCAGCAGTTCGACTAGCGGGAGCTCAGATACGCAGTATTTT	CASSSTSGSSDTQYF
15	-	-	TRBV5-1	TRBJ1-1	TGCGCCAGCAGCTTGGGGGACACCCTATGGGGTGAAGCTTTCTTT	CASSLGDTLWGEAFF
13	-	-	TRBV7-8	TRBJ1-1	TGTGCCAGCAGCTTAAGTATCACGACTGAAGCTTTCTTT	CASSLSITTEAFF
16	once	-	TRBV7-2	TRBJ2-2	TGTGCCAGCAGCTTAGAAGCGCCTACGAACACCGGGGAGCTGTTTTTT	CASSLEAPTNTGELFF
15	-	TRBD2	TRBV5-4	TRBJ2-7	TGTGCCAGCAGCTTCACCGGGACTAAGTACTACGAGCAGTACTTC	CASSFTGTKYYEQYF
16	many	TRBD1	TRBV29-1	TRBJ2-1	TGCAGCGTTGAAGGAGAAAGACAGGGACCCTACAATGAGCAGTTCTTC	CSVEGERQGPYNEQFF
13	-	-	TRBV25-1	TRBJ1-5	TGTGCCAGCAGTGAGGGGTTGCGGCAGCCCCAGCATTTT	CASSEGLRQPQHF
17	-	-	TRBV7-4	TRBJ2-1	TGTGCCAGCAGCCTTGTTCTATGGCGTTACTCCTACAATGAGCAGTTCTTC	CASSLVLWRYSYNEQFF
13	-	-	TRBV2	TRBJ1-1	TGTGCCAGCAGTGTACAGGGCCAAAGTGAAGCTTTCTTT	CASSVQGQSEAFF
13	-	TRBD1	TRBV29-1	TRBJ2-1	TGCAGCGTGGGGACAGCTACCTACAATGAGCAGTTCTTC	CSVGTATYNEQFF
14	few	-	TRBV2	TRBJ1-1	TGTGCCAGCAGTGTACAGCGTATGAACACTGAAGCTTTCTTT	CASSVQRMNTEAFF
15	-	TRBD1	TRBV2	TRBJ2-2	TGTGCCAGCAGCACGGACAGGACGAACACCGGGGAGCTGTTTTTT	CASSTDRTNTGELFF
14	-	-	TRBV7-9	TRBJ1-3	TGTGCCAGCAGCTTAGCCTACTCTGGAAACACCATATATTTT	CASSLAYSGNTIYF
15	-	TRBD1	TRBV2	TRBJ1-5	TGTGCCAGCGGCTCCGGGACAGTCGGCAATCAGCCCCAGCATTTT	CASGSGTVGNQPQHF
14	-	-	TRBV11-2	TRBJ1-2	TGTGCCAGCAGCCAGGACGGCCGTAGCTATGGCTACACCTTC	CASSQDGRSYGYTF
13	once	-	TRBV5-5	TRBJ1-5	TGTGCCAGCAGCTTGGACAGGGTGCAGCCCCAGCATTTT	CASSLDRVQPQHF
16	-	-	TRBV4-1	TRBJ2-7	TGCGCCAGCAGCCAAATCCCCCCGACTAACACCTACGAGCAGTACTTC	CASSQIPPTNTYEQYF
18	-	-	TRBV6-1	TRBJ1-2	TGTGCCAGCAGTGAAGTGTGGTCTGGCAGACCAACTAACTATGGCTACACCTTC	CASSEVWSGRPTNYGYTF
14	-	-	TRBV28	TRBJ2-7	TGTGCCAGCTTTAAGCCTAGCGAAACCTACGAGCAGTACTTC	CASFKPSETYEQYF
15	-	-	TRBV12-5	TRBJ2-3	TGTGCTAGTGGTTTGGGAGGGTCTAGCACAGATACGCAGTATTTT	CASGLGGSSTDTQYF
16	-	-	TRBV28	TRBJ2-6	TGTGCCAGCAGTCCCTTACGGCTCTCTGGGGCCAACGTCCTGACTTTC	CASSPLRLSGANVLTF
13	-	TRBD1	TRBV7-3	TRBJ1-1	TGTGCCAGCAGCTCCAGGGGGGGCACTGAAGCTTTCTTT	CASSSRGGTEAFF
14	few	-	TRBV15	TRBJ1-1	TGTGCCACCAGCAGGGGGACAAGGGACACTGAAGCTTTCTTT	CATSRGTRDTEAFF
15	-	-	TRBV28	TRBJ2-7	TGTGCCAGCAGCTCGGGATCCGAGGGGGTGTACGAGCAGTACTTC	CASSSGSEGVYEQYF
13	-	-	TRBV4-3	TRBJ1-2	TGCGCCAGCAGCCAAGTAGGATCCTCGGGCTACACCTTC	CASSQVGSSGYTF
18	-	TRBD1	TRBV28	TRBJ2-6	TGTGCCAGCAGCAATGACAGGGCTGAGTTCTCTGGGGCCAACGTCCTGACTTTC	CASSNDRAEFSGANVLTF
12	-	-	TRBV29-1	TRBJ1-2	TGCAGCGTTGAACGGGGGGGATATGGCTACACCTTC	CSVERGGYGYTF
15	-	-	TRBV11-2	TRBJ1-1	TGTGCCAGCAGCTCCATCCGGGACAAGAACACTGAAGCTTTCTTT	CASSSIRDKNTEAFF
14	-	TRBD1	TRBV6-1	TRBJ2-3	TGTGCCAGCATCAGGGGGTTTACCACAGATACGCAGTATTTT	CASIRGFTTDTQYF
15	-	-	TRBV28	TRBJ2-3	TGTGCCAGTAGAACCGAGGACCGTCTATGGGGGACGCAGTATTTT	CASRTEDRLWGTQYF
13	-	-	TRBV5-4	TRBJ2-5	TGTGCCAGCAGCTTTTATGGGGAAGAGACCCAGTACTTC	CASSFYGEETQYF
15	-	TRBD2	TRBV19	TRBJ2-1	TGTGCCAGTAGTACACTAGCGGGAGTTCCCCATGAGCAGTTCTTC	CASSTLAGVPHEQFF
15	-	-	TRBV7-2	TRBJ1-2	TGTGCCAGCAGCTTACGGGGCGGGGAGGACTATGGCTACACCTTC	CASSLRGGEDYGYTF
15	-	-	TRBV18	TRBJ1-3	TGTGCCAGCTCACCACCTTCGGGCACTGGAAACACCATATATTTT	CASSPPSGTGNTIYF
14	-	TRBD2	TRBV11-2	TRBJ2-3	TGTGCCAGCAGCTTAGATGGGAGGGCAGATACGCAGTATTTT	CASSLDGRADTQYF
11	few	-	TRBV29-1	TRBJ1-1	TGCAGCGTTAAAATGAACACTGAAGCTTTCTTT	CSVKMNTEAFF